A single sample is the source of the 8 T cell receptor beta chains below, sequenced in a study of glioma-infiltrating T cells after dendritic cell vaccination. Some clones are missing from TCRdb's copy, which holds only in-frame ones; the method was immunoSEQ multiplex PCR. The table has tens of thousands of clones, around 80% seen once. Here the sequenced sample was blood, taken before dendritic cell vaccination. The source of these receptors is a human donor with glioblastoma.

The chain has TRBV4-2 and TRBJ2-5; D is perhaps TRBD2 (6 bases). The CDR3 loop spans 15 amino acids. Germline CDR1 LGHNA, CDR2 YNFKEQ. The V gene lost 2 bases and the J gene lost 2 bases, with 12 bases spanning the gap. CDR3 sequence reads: CASSQQTGTQETQYF. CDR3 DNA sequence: TGTGCCAGCAGCCAACAAACGGGGACTCAAGAGACCCAGTACTTC.

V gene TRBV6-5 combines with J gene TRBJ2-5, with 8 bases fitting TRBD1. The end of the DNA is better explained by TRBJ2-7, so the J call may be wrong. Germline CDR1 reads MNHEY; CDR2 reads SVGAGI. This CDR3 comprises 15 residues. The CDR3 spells CASSGTGTGLYEQYF. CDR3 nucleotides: TGTGCCAGCAGTGGGACCGGGACAGGACTCTACGAGCAGTACTTC.

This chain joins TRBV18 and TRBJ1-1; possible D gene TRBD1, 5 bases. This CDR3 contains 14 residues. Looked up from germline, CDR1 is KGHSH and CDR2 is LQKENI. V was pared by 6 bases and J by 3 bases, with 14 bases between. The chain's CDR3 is CASSRGSGDTEAFF. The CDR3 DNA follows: TGTGCCAGCTCCCGGGGGTCGGGGGACACTGAAGCTTTCTTT.

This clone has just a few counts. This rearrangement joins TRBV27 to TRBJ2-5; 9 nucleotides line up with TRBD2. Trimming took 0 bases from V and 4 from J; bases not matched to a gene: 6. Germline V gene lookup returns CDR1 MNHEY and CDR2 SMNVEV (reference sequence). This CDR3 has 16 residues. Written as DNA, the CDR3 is TGTGCCAGCAGTTTATCGGCGGGCGGGGGGGGAGAGACCCAGTACTTC. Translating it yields CASSLSAGGGGETQYF.

The CDR3: CASSPGVLSYEQYV. The CDR3 DNA reads as TGTGCCAGCAGCCCGGGGGTTCTCTCCTACGAGCAGTACGTC. This rearrangement joins TRBV6-1 to TRBJ2-7; tentatively, D is TRBD2 (6 bases). This CDR3 contains 14 residues. The germline V gene encodes CDR1 MNHNS and CDR2 SASEGT. V lost 6 bases to trimming and J lost 0 bases, with 12 bases between them.

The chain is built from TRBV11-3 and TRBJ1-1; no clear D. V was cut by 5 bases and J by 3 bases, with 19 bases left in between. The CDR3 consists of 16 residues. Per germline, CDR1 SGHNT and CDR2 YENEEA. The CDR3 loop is CASSRRGVLWDTEAFF. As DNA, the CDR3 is TGTGCCAGCAGCCGTCGTGGAGTACTATGGGACACTGAAGCTTTCTTT.

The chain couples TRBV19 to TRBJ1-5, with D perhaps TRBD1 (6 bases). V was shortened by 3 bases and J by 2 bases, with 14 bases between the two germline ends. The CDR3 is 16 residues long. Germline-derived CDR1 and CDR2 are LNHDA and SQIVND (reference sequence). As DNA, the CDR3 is TGTGCCAGTAGTATGGGGCGGGCAGGGGGCAATCAGCCCCAGCATTTT. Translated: CASSMGRAGGNQPQHF.

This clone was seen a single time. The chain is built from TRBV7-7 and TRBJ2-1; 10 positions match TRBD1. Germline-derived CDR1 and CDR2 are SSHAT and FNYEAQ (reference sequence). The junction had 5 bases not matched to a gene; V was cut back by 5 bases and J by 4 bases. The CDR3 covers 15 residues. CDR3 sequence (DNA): TGTGCCAGCAGCGCGGACAGGGGGGAGTACAATGAGCAGTTCTTC. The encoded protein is CASSADRGEYNEQFF. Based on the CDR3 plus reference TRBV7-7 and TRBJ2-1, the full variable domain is GAGVSQSPRYKVTKRGQDVTLRCDPISSHATLYWYQQALGQGPEFLTYFNYEAQPDKSGLPSDRFSAERPEGSISTLTIQRTEQRDSAMYRCASSADRGEYNEQFFGPGTRLTVL.